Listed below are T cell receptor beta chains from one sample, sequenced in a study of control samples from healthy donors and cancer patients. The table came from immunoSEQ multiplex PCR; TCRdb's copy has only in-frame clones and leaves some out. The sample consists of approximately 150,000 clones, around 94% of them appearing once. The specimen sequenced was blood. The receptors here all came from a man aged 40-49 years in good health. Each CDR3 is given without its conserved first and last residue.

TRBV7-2,ASSLPSNEQF
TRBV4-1,ASSLDRSYEQY
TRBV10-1,ASSDSGLPGQSSGNTIY
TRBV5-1,ASSLGDRTNTEAF
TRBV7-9,ASSPLGGADEKLF
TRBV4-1,ASSQESPGLGEKLF
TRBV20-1,SPGATYEQY
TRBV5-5,ASSPLPHDRGQGNTIY
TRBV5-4,ASSSPSRANEQF
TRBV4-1,ASSQGQGDYEQY
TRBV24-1,ATSVSSYNEQF
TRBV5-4,ASSLEGVRNEQY
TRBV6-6,ASSDPGTQPQH
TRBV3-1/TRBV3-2,ASSQDSRLAGMGDTQY
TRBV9,ASSEKGYGYT
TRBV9,ASSVGTGEPLTDTQY
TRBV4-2,ASSQGTRSGANVLT
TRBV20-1,SARGGNTIY
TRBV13,ASSLGGTRPGDEQF
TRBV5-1,ASSPVGTNTGELF
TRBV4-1,ASSQEQLGEQY
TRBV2,ASIWDRANTEAF
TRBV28,ASSPGGEVAKNIQY
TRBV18,ASSPTSYEQY
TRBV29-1,SVATGTRAYEQY
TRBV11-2,ASSSQGTEQY